This passage covers 19 T cell receptor beta chains from one sample sequenced in a study of T cell changes during pregnancy in multiple sclerosis. The table came from immunoSEQ multiplex PCR; TCRdb's copy has only in-frame clones and leaves some out. The sample lists about 70,000 clones, approximately 94% occurring once. Sequenced material: peripheral blood, taken in the third trimester of pregnancy. The receptors here all came from a female donor with multiple sclerosis, enrolled in a pregnancy study.

The J gene is TRBJ1-6, the V gene TRBV7-2; D not certain. The CDR3 covers 15 residues. Trimming pared 1 base from V and 7 bases from J, leaving 11 bases between. CDR1 and CDR2 (germline): SGHTA, FQGNSA. CDR3 in DNA: TGTGCCAGCAGCTTAGTGCCAGGCGCAAATTCACCCCTCCACTTT. Translation gives CASSLVPGANSPLHF.

Here the CDR3 reads CASSKRTGGGDTDTQYF. CDR3 DNA sequence: TGTGCCAGCAGCAAACGCACAGGGGGGGGCGACACAGATACGCAGTATTTT. The V call is TRBV5-4, the J call TRBJ2-3; possibly TRBD1 for D (8 bases). The CDR3 totals 17 residues. CDR1 SGHNT and CDR2 YYREEE come from the germline V gene (reference sequence). Trimming left V 4 bases short and J 2 bases short, with 20 bases between.

J is TRBJ1-2 and V is TRBV7-2; D is undetermined. Trimming left V 0 bases short and J 4 bases short, with 6 bases between. This CDR3 comprises 13 residues. Germline-derived CDR1 and CDR2 are SGHTA and FQGNSA. The CDR3 sequence: CASSLAQIYGYTF. CDR3 sequence (DNA): TGTGCCAGCAGCTTAGCGCAGATCTATGGCTACACCTTC.

The chain couples TRBV6-6 to TRBJ1-3; TRBD1 agrees at 7 bases. This CDR3 has 15 amino acids. Germline loops: CDR1 MNHNY, CDR2 SVGAGI (reference sequence). After removal of 7 bases from V and 4 bases from J, the junction contained 10 bases not matched to a gene. The CDR3 sequence is CASTQAGGDGNTIYF. CDR3 in DNA: TGTGCCAGCACCCAAGCAGGGGGAGACGGAAACACCATATATTTT.

The chain couples TRBV19 to TRBJ1-2, with D maybe TRBD1 (6 bases). Trimming removed 9 bases from V and 0 bases from J, with 14 bases in between. The CDR3 runs to 14 residues. In germline, CDR1 is LNHDA, CDR2 SQIVND (reference sequence). The CDR3 region has the DNA TGTGCCAGCACTAGACAGGTAGCTAACTATGGCTACACCTTC. Encoded protein: CASTRQVANYGYTF.

J is TRBJ1-1 and V is TRBV19; 7 positions match TRBD1. Per the germline V gene, CDR1 is LNHDA and CDR2 is SQIVND (reference sequence). The CDR3 extends over 14 amino acids. The V and J ends lost 3 bases and 5 bases, in that order; junction bases with no gene match: 6. Here the CDR3 reads CASSMGEGATEAFF. The CDR3 DNA sequence: TGTGCCAGTAGTATGGGTGAGGGGGCGACTGAAGCTTTCTTT.

The chain couples TRBV7-2 to TRBJ2-7; the D gene is possibly TRBD1 (7 bases). CDR3 size: 15 residues. CDR1 SGHTA and CDR2 FQGNSA come from the germline V gene. Between the trimmed V and J ends, which lost 5 bases and 4 bases, there was a span of 18 bases. CDR3 amino acids: CASSPNRAGGYEQYF. The CDR3 DNA reads TGTGCCAGCAGCCCAAATCGGGCAGGGGGGTACGAGCAGTACTTC.

V gene TRBV5-1 combines with J gene TRBJ1-1, with 9 bases matching TRBD1. V gave up 3 bases and J gave up 8 bases; unmatched junction bases: 5. Per the germline V gene, CDR1 is SGHRS and CDR2 is YFSETQ. This CDR3 comprises 13 residues. CDR3 loop: CASSSQTGGEAFF. Written as DNA, the CDR3 is TGCGCCAGCAGCTCTCAAACAGGGGGCGAAGCTTTCTTT. Filled out from reference TRBV5-1 and TRBJ1-1, the complete variable domain reads KAGVTQTPRYLIKTRGQQVTLSCSPISGHRSVSWYQQTPGQGLQFLFEYFSETQRNKGNFPGRFSGRQFSNSRSEMNVSTLELGDSALYLCASSSQTGGEAFFGQGTRLTVV.

In this sample, this clone turned up once. The sample contains more than one DNA sequence encoding this CDR3. The genes are TRBV7-2 and TRBJ2-7; 8 bases map to TRBD1. Trimming cost V 5 bases and J 0 bases; bases outside gene matches: 9. Germline V gene sequence: CDR1 SGHTA, CDR2 FQGNSA. This CDR3 spans 16 amino acids. The CDR3 DNA is TGTGCCAGCAGCCCCAGGACAGGGCGTAGCTCCTACGAGCAGTACTTC. Amino acids: CASSPRTGRSSYEQYF.

V is TRBV11-2 and J is TRBJ1-3; weak D call: TRBD1 (6 bases). Germline lookup yields CDR1 SGHAT and CDR2 FQNNGV. V was cut by 2 bases and J by 1 base, with 21 bases left in between. The CDR3 is made up of 19 amino acids. CDR3 sequence: CASSLRGGAGVNSGNTIYF. CDR3 nucleotide sequence: TGTGCCAGCAGCTTAAGAGGCGGCGCAGGGGTGAATTCTGGAAACACCATATATTTT.

V and J are TRBV5-6 and TRBJ2-5; the D gene is possibly TRBD2 (6 bases). The germline V gene has CDR1 SGHDT and CDR2 YYEEEE. The CDR3 loop spans 13 amino acids. V was cut by 4 bases and J by 6 bases, with 13 bases left in between. CDR3 in DNA: TGTGCCAGCAGCCCAGGAGGGACGAAGACCCAGTACTTC. Protein sequence: CASSPGGTKTQYF.

V usage is TRBV9 and J usage is TRBJ2-1; 8 nucleotides agree with TRBD1. Germline V gene lookup returns CDR1 SGDLS and CDR2 YYNGEE. With 6 bases clipped from V and 5 bases from J, the junction kept 4 bases outside the gene matches. The CDR3 sequence is 13 residues long. The CDR3 sequence: CASTGQGNNEQFF. The CDR3 bases are TGTGCCAGCACCGGACAGGGTAACAATGAGCAGTTCTTC.

The chain carries TRBV9 and TRBJ2-1; 7 nucleotides match TRBD1. Germline trimming cut 4 bases from V and 5 bases from J; bases unmatched to any gene: 6. CDR1 is SGDLS and CDR2 is YYNGEE in the germline V gene. This CDR3 contains 14 residues. CDR3 in DNA: TGTGCCAGCAGCTCGTCCGGGACAGACAATGAGCAGTTCTTC. Residues: CASSSSGTDNEQFF.

The V gene is TRBV4-3, the J gene TRBJ1-2; D is perhaps TRBD1 (5 bases). The length of the CDR3 is 17 residues. V lost 0 bases, J lost 3 bases, and 17 bases lay in between. Germline CDR1 reads LGHNA; CDR2 reads YSLEER. This CDR3 is CASSQDIIGVRDYGYTF. CDR3 nucleotide sequence: TGCGCCAGCAGCCAAGATATTATAGGGGTACGAGACTATGGCTACACCTTC.

The V call is TRBV7-8, the J call TRBJ1-4; D is unresolved. The CDR3 covers 15 residues. Germline CDR1 SGHVS, CDR2 FQNEAQ. V was shortened by 3 bases and J by 3 bases, with 11 bases between the two germline ends. CDR3: CASSFNGASNEKLFF. In nucleotides, the CDR3 is TGTGCCAGCAGCTTTAACGGTGCTTCTAATGAAAAACTGTTTTTT.

CDR3 amino acids: CASLRDRVEETQYF. In DNA, the CDR3 is TGTGCCAGCCTCCGGGACAGGGTGGAAGAGACCCAGTACTTC. The chain uses TRBV2 and TRBJ2-5, with 9 bases fitting TRBD1. V dropped 8 bases and J dropped 3; count of bases not matched to a gene: 7. Germline V gene sequence: CDR1 SNHLY, CDR2 FYNNEI. CDR3 size: 14 residues.

The J gene is TRBJ1-1, the V gene TRBV25-1, with 10 positions matching TRBD1. The germline V gene has CDR1 MGHDK and CDR2 SYGVNS. CDR3 length: 18 amino acids. V gave up 4 bases and J gave up 0 bases; unmatched junction bases: 11. CDR3 sequence (DNA): TGTGCCAGCAGTGCCCTGACAGGGGGCTTACCCATGAACACTGAAGCTTTCTTT. Amino acid sequence: CASSALTGGLPMNTEAFF.

The V and J genes are TRBV7-8 and TRBJ1-3; no clear D gene. CDR3 length: 15 amino acids. Trimming took 6 bases from V and 3 from J, leaving 15 bases between them. Germline CDR1 and CDR2: SGHVS and FQNEAQ. The CDR3 sequence: CASSPPVRFGNTIYF. The CDR3 nucleotides read TGTGCCAGCAGTCCCCCGGTCAGGTTTGGAAACACCATATATTTT.

The chain links TRBV6-6 to TRBJ1-5; the D is unclear. Trimming took off 3 bases at V and 2 bases at J, with 8 bases between the two ends. The CDR3 loop spans 14 amino acids. The V gene's germline CDR1 is MNHNY and CDR2 SVGAGI (reference sequence). The CDR3 nucleotides are TGTGCCAGCAGTTATTTGGCGGGCAATCAGCCCCAGCATTTT. It is translated as CASSYLAGNQPQHF.